This T cell receptor (beta chain) comes out of a study of early T cells in non-severe SARS-CoV-2 infection. As for the study in general: Sequenced bulk RNA came from whole blood that was unsorted, and chains were unpaired. Study findings and constraints: Private and CD4 specificities were missed by VDJdb matching, skewed to anti-spike CD8.

The germline V gene has CDR1 DFQATT and CDR2 SNEGSKA (reference sequence). V shed 6 bases and J 6 bases; nucleotides not matched to a gene: 7. The CDR3 covers 15 residues. For this clonotype: Antigen specificity is unknown.

Individual cDNA molecules carried attached unique molecular identifiers. From the 5' RACE reads, TCRdb called clonotypes with MiXCR, one entry per CDR3 protein. The repertoire has just under 90,000 distinct CDR3 sequences, about 15% of them found once; the top ten carry roughly 6.4%. The V call is TRBV20-1, the J call TRBJ2-2; 13 nucleotides line up with TRBD2. This receptor was taken from an adult who was a healthcare worker with PCR-confirmed SARS-CoV-2 infection or an uninfected control (not recorded which). Sequenced sample: whole blood. CDR3 region: CSAAGLAGNPGELFF. In DNA, the CDR3 is TGCAGTGCAGCGGGACTAGCGGGAAACCCCGGGGAGCTGTTTTTT.